Below, one T cell receptor beta chain is given with its context. What it recognizes is unknown. This sample was included in a study of Ad26.COV2.S vaccination and SARS-CoV-2 variants. Overall study results and limits: Total responses of T cells may have been underestimated by the analyses of TCR breadth and depth.

Treatment indicated: roughly 20 received Ad26.COV2.S at low or high dose, single or two shots; 5 received placebo; per-sample allocation not given. Day 63 after the first vaccine or placebo injection was the time point for sampling. TCRdb's copy holds only in-frame clones and misses some; the assay was immunoSEQ multiplex PCR. Among some 330,000 clones, roughly 88% were seen once, and the ten largest hold about 5%. Germline V gene lookup returns CDR1 LGHNT and CDR2 FRNRAP. The CDR3 is 13 amino acids. Between the trimmed V and J ends, which lost 6 bases and 8 bases, there was a span of 16 bases. The sequence was obtained from a person between 18 and 59 years old who received the Ad26.COV2.S COVID-19 vaccine or a placebo. The material sequenced was peripheral blood, taken in a trial of Ad26.COV2.S vaccine versus placebo. J is TRBJ1-2 and V is TRBV12-5; D is possibly TRBD1 (6 bases). The CDR3 is CASGRNRVRGYTF. CDR3 sequence (DNA): TGTGCTAGTGGCCGAAACAGGGTTCGGGGCTACACCTTC.